Listed below are T cell receptor beta chains from one sample, sequenced in a study of T-cell memory formation after mild COVID-19. TCRdb re-analysed the 5' RACE reads in MiXCR, keeping a single row per CDR3 protein. The sample consists of tens of thousands of distinct CDR3 sequences, roughly 15% of them appearing once. The specimen sequenced was PBMCs or a T cell subset sorted from them (not recorded which). All receptors come from a man between 18 and 29 years old who had mild COVID-19 (a few samples of this study predate the infection). Cell type and time point are not known. Both conserved end residues are part of each CDR3. D genes are given only for firm matches. Rows give clone size only sometimes, using once, few, many, or a class for an expanded clone.

TGTGCCAGCAGCCTAGGGGGGGGCCAGCTAGGGACCCAGTACTTC,CASSLGGGQLGTQYF,TRBJ2-5,NA,TRBV7-6,NA
TGCAGTGCTACGGGGTTCGGACAGGGGCTTCCGGGGGATACGCAGTATTTT,CSATGFGQGLPGDTQYF,TRBJ2-3,few,TRBV20-1,TRBD1
TGCAGCGTTGGTCTCGGGACCGCGAACACCGGGGAGCTGTTTTTT,CSVGLGTANTGELFF,TRBJ2-2,few,TRBV29-1,NA
TGTGCCATCAGTGACAGGGAGAGCTTGGCTGAAGCTTTCTTT,CAISDRESLAEAFF,TRBJ1-1,NA,TRBV10-3,NA
TGTGCCAGCAGCCCACGGACAGGGACGAACACCGGGGAGCTGTTTTTT,CASSPRTGTNTGELFF,TRBJ2-2,few,TRBV7-9,TRBD1
TGTGCCAGCAGCCCGGTGGGCAGGGGCTATGGCTACACCTTC,CASSPVGRGYGYTF,TRBJ1-2,NA,TRBV6-5,NA
TGCGCCAGCAGCCACAGGGACGAGCAGTACTTC,CASSHRDEQYF,TRBJ2-7,few,TRBV4-3,NA
TGTGCCAGCAGCTTTCTGTCAGATACGCAGTATTTT,CASSFLSDTQYF,TRBJ2-3,few,TRBV7-6,NA
TGTGCCGCCGGGACAGGGGGCGTAACTCAGCCCCAGCATTTT,CAAGTGGVTQPQHF,TRBJ1-5,NA,TRBV6-2/TRBV6-3,TRBD1
TGTGCCAGCAGTGGACCCAGGGGTGCAAGCACAGATACGCAGTATTTT,CASSGPRGASTDTQYF,TRBJ2-3,few,TRBV2,NA
TGTGCCAGCAGGAGGGGACAGGGGCTCCTCGAGCAGTACTTC,CASRRGQGLLEQYF,TRBJ2-7,few,TRBV2,TRBD1
TGTGCCAGCAGTTTAGTAGGGGGGCCGACAGGGACAGATACGCAGTATTTT,CASSLVGGPTGTDTQYF,TRBJ2-3,NA,TRBV12-3/TRBV12-4,NA
TGCGCCAGCAGCTTAGTGGGTTCGAACGCCGGGGAGCTGTTTTTT,CASSLVGSNAGELFF,TRBJ2-2,NA,TRBV5-1,NA
TGCAGTGCTAGAGGGGGACTCGACCAAGAGACCCAGTACTTC,CSARGGLDQETQYF,TRBJ2-5,many,TRBV20-1,NA
TGTGCCAGCAGTTACTCGACAGGGGCGAACACCGGGGAGCTGTTTTTT,CASSYSTGANTGELFF,TRBJ2-2,NA,TRBV6-2/TRBV6-3,TRBD1
TGCGCCAGCAGCTTGGTAGCGGGGGTGGCAGATACGCAGTATTTT,CASSLVAGVADTQYF,TRBJ2-3,NA,TRBV5-1,TRBD2
TGTGCCAGCAGCTCTGAACAGGGACTGAACACTGAAGCTTTCTTT,CASSSEQGLNTEAFF,TRBJ1-1,NA,TRBV5-4,NA
TGTGCCAGTGGGGAGGGGTTGAACACTGAAGCTTTCTTT,CASGEGLNTEAFF,TRBJ1-1,few,TRBV13,NA
TGTGCCAGCAGCTTAGAGGGTTTGGACACTGAAGCTTTCTTT,CASSLEGLDTEAFF,TRBJ1-1,NA,TRBV7-9,NA
TGTGCCAGCAGCCACCAGGACGGACCATTCTATGGCTACACCTTC,CASSHQDGPFYGYTF,TRBJ1-2,NA,TRBV12-3/TRBV12-4,NA
TGTGCCAGCAGCTTAGTGGGGACGGACGATCTACGAGGGCAGTACTTC,CASSLVGTDDLRGQYF,TRBJ2-7,NA,TRBV7-6,NA
TGTGCCAGCAGCCCCAGACAGGGACTGGACACTGAAGCTTTCTTT,CASSPRQGLDTEAFF,TRBJ1-1,many,TRBV9,TRBD1
TGTGCCAGCAGCGCAGGGGGACCGACTAACTATGGCTACACCTTC,CASSAGGPTNYGYTF,TRBJ1-2,few,TRBV9,TRBD1